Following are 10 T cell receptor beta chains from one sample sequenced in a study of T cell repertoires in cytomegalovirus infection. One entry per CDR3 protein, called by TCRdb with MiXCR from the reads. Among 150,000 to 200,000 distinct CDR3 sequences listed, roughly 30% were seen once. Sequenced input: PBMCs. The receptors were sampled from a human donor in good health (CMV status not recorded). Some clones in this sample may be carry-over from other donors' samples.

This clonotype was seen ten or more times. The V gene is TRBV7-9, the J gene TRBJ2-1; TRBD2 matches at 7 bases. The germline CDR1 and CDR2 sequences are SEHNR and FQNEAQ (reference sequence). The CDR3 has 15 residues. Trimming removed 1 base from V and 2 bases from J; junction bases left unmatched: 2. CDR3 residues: CASSLVSGAYNEQFF. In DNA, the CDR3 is TGTGCCAGCAGCTTAGTAAGCGGGGCCTACAATGAGCAGTTCTTC. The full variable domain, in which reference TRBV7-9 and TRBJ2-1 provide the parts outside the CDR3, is DTGVSQNPRHKITKRGQNVTFRCDPISEHNRLYWYRQTLGQGPEFLTYFQNEAQLEKSRLLSDRFSAERPKGSFSTLEIQRTEQGDSAMYLCASSLVSGAYNEQFFGPGTRLTVL.

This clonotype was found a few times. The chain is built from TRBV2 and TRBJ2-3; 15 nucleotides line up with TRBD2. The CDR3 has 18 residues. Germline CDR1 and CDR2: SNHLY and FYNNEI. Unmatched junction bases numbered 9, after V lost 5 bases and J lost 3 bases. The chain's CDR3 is CASSRTSGGAKLTDTQYF. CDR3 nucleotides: TGTGCCAGCAGTAGGACTAGCGGGGGGGCGAAGCTGACAGATACGCAGTATTTT.

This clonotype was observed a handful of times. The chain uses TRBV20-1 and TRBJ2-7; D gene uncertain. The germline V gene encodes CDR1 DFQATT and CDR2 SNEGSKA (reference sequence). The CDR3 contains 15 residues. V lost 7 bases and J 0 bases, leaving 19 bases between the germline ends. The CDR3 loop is CSVCPISSNSYEQYF. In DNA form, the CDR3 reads TGCAGTGTTTGCCCTATTAGCTCGAACTCCTACGAGCAGTACTTC.

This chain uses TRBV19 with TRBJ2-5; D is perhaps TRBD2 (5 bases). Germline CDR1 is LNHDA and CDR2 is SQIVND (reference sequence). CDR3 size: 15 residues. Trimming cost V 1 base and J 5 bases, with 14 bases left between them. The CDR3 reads CASSIVARSGETQYF. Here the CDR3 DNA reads TGTGCCAGTAGTATAGTAGCCAGGTCGGGGGAGACCCAGTACTTC.

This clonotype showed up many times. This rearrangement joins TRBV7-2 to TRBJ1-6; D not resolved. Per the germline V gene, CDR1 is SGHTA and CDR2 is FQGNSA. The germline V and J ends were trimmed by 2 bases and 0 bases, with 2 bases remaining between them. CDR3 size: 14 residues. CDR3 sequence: CASSLSSYNSPLHF. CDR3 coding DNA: TGTGCCAGCAGCTTAAGCTCCTATAATTCACCCCTCCACTTT. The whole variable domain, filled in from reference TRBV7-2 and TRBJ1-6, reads GAGVSQSPSNKVTEKGKDVELRCDPISGHTALYWYRQSLGQGLEFLIYFQGNSAPDKSGLPSDRFSAERTGGSVSTLTIQRTQQEDSAVYLCASSLSSYNSPLHFGNGTRLTVT.

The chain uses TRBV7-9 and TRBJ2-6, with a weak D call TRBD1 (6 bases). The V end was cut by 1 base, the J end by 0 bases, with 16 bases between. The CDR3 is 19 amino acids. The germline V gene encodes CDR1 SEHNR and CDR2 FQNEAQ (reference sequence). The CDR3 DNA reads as TGTGCCAGCAGCTTAGGGTGGAGGACAGCCAGCTCTGGGGCCAACGTCCTGACTTTC. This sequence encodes CASSLGWRTASSGANVLTF.

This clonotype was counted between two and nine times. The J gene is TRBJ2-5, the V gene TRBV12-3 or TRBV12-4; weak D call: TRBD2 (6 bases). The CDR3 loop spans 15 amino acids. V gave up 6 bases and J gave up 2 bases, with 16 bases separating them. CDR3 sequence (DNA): TGTGCCAGCAGCCTCGTCGGGGGTGATCAAGAGACCCAGTACTTC. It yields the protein CASSLVGGDQETQYF.

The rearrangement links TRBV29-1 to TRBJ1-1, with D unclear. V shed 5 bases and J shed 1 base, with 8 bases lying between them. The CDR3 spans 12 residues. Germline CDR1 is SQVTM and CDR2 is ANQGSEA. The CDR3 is CSVSVENTEAFF. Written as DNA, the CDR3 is TGCAGCGTTTCTGTCGAGAACACTGAAGCTTTCTTT.

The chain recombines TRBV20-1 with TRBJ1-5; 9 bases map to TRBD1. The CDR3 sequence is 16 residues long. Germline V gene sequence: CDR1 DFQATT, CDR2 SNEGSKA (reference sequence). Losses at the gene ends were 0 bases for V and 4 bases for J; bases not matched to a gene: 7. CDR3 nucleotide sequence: TGCAGTGCTAGAGATCCGGGGACAGGGAATAATCAGCCCCAGCATTTT. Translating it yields CSARDPGTGNNQPQHF.

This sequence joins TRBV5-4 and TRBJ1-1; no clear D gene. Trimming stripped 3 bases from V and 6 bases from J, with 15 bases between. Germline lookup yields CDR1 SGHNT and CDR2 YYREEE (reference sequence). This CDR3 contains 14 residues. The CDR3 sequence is CASSSSRARAEAFF. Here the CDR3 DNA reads TGTGCCAGCAGCTCAAGTCGGGCGCGCGCTGAAGCTTTCTTT.